The rows below give T cell receptor beta chains drawn from one sample of a study of shared clonotypes between healthy human individuals. This table comes from immunoSEQ multiplex PCR, and its TCRdb copy is limited to in-frame clones, with some not included. The repertoire holds around 95,000 clones, with around two thirds as singletons. The sequenced material came from memory CD8+ T cells sorted from blood. The source of these receptors is a man under 40 in good health. Each CDR3 is given with its conserved first and last residue. A row's size may be missing; if present it is once, few, many or a size class.

clone size,J gene,V gene,CDR3 protein
few,TRBJ1-5,TRBV6-1,CASSDRGHQPQHF
.,TRBJ2-1,TRBV19,CASSIQGPNEQFF
.,TRBJ1-2,TRBV10-2,CASSEVLDRGSDTF
.,TRBJ2-7,TRBV29-1,CSAGRTGGYEQYF
many,TRBJ2-3,TRBV7-6,CASSFRQGPDTQYF
few,TRBJ1-5,TRBV28,CASTGGVLNNQPQHF
.,TRBJ2-2,TRBV27,CASSFKGLAGGGELFF
.,TRBJ2-3,TRBV19,CASSISTDTQYF
.,TRBJ1-5,TRBV27,CASRNQGGGQPQHF
.,TRBJ2-1,TRBV11-2,CASSLGAGGVANEQFF
few,TRBJ2-7,TRBV7-9,CASSLGLGQYF
.,TRBJ2-7,TRBV11-2,CASSLEGVFVSYEQYF
.,TRBJ1-1,TRBV25-1,CASSEYRTGGTEAFF
many,TRBJ2-3,TRBV11-2,CASSSPATDTQYF
.,TRBJ2-3,TRBV30,CAWSLGTSATDTQYF
.,TRBJ2-1,TRBV27,CASSLRPIGEQFF
few,TRBJ2-2,TRBV5-1,CASSPSGTGNTGELFF
.,TRBJ2-3,TRBV10-3,CAISEVTGYTQYF
.,TRBJ2-1,TRBV5-6,CASSLAVTGLAEGDEQFF
few,TRBJ1-5,TRBV12-1,CASSFGSENSNQPQHF
.,TRBJ2-1,TRBV28,CASSITTDYNEQFF
.,TRBJ2-1,TRBV27,CASSLLRPAGTPEGVFF